The T cell receptor beta chain described here comes from a study of lymphopenia after photon versus proton radiotherapy. Study-wide findings and caveats: A bigger post-nadir fall in TCR diversity correlated inversely with survival time in deceased patients. Only patients who died were analyzed for survival; proton advantage is unproven. After lymphocyte nadir, photon-treated repertoires showed oligoclonal expansion, especially CD8+ Temra. Relative stability marked proton patients; photon patients lost diversity and naive cells.

About this clone itself: The antigen remains undetermined.

Generated by immunoSEQ multiplex PCR, the TCRdb table keeps only in-frame clones and is missing some. The top ten hold 2.5% to 3.5% of the sample, which has 35,000 to 40,000 clones, under 90% seen once. This CDR3 region has 16 residues. J gave up 3 bases and V 6 bases, and 12 bases lay outside the gene matches. Germline V CDR1 and CDR2: MNHNY, SVGAGI (reference sequence). This chain links TRBV6-6 with TRBJ2-7; TRBD2 aligns across 9 bases. The receptor was isolated from a man aged 45-65 years with gastric cancer. Sequenced material: peripheral blood, taken from a patient treated with photon-based radiotherapy. The CDR3 loop reads CASSPLAASGVYEQYF. CDR3 nucleotide sequence: TGTGCCAGCAGCCCCCTGGCGGCTAGCGGGGTCTACGAGCAGTACTTC.